One TCR beta chain is described in this entry. The antigen remains undetermined. The source of the sample is a study of regulatory T cells in long-lasting Graves disease. Notes on the study in general: Those with persistent disease had in common more public clonotypes (2,741) than new patients (approximately 990). Segments TRBV28, TRBJ1-2 and TRBJ2-5 showed preferential usage in persistent disease.

The germline V gene encodes CDR1 MDHEN and CDR2 SYDVKM. This CDR3 region has 14 residues. Investigators prepared the TCR beta libraries by applying iRepertoire HTBI primers and Arm-PCR of CDR3 regions. One entry per CDR3 protein results from TCRdb running MiXCR on the multiplex PCR reads. The table includes a few hundred thousand distinct CDR3 sequences, 15% detected once. The time point here: newly diagnosed GD, antithyroid drugs for less than 3 months. Scientists built the TCR library using RNA that was extracted from PBMCs. These data are also associated with another study on T cells in Graves' hyperthyroidism and ophthalmopathy. That source notes: A first-round RT-PCR of the TCR CDR3 used the HTBI primer set. Researchers found most expanded thyroid clonotypes above 0.001 in blood as well.

The sequencing used peripheral blood mononuclear cells (PBMCs), collected at new diagnosis, from a patient treated with antithyroid drugs. This clonotype was obtained from a woman aged 40 to 49 with Graves disease. V usage is TRBV28 and J usage is TRBJ2-3, with 7 bases fitting TRBD1. The CDR3 DNA reads as TGTACCGTTGGGCAGGGGGAAATCGCAGATACGCAGTATTTT. Amino acid sequence: CTVGQGEIADTQYF.